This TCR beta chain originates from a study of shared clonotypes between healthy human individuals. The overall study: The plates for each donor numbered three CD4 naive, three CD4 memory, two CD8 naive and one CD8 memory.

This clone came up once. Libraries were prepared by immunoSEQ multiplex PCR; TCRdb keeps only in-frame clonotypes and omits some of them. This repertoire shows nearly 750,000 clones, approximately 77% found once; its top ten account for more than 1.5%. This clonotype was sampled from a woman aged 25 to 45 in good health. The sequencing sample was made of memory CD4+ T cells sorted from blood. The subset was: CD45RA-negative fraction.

CDR3 protein: CASSLARGAEAFF. As DNA, the CDR3 is TGTGCCAGCAGCTTAGCCAGAGGGGCGGAAGCTTTCTTT. V usage is TRBV7-9 and J usage is TRBJ1-1; possible D gene TRBD1, 5 bases. This CDR3 contains 13 residues. The germline V gene has CDR1 SEHNR and CDR2 FQNEAQ (reference sequence). The ends were cut back, 0 bases at V and 8 bases at J, with 10 bases in the middle.